This T cell receptor beta chain was retrieved from a study of HIV-infected patients and healthy controls. The repertoire came from unfractionated whole blood and reflected all unsorted peripheral T cells. The RNA source was a roughly 2.5 ml peripheral blood draw. V lost 0 bases to trimming and J lost 4 bases; unmatched junction nucleotides: 10. The CDR3 contains 16 residues. CDR1 and CDR2 from the germline V gene are DFQATT and SNEGSKA (reference sequence). 450 to 600 ng RNA was reverse transcribed with alpha and beta constant-region primers. Alpha and beta chain libraries were made separately by chain-specific third strand synthesis with multiplexing indices. TCRdb re-called the 5' RACE reads with MiXCR, one entry per CDR3 protein. The sample holds approximately 17,000 distinct CDR3 sequences; 9.4% are singletons and the top ten take about 5.1%. The sample holds many counts of this clonotype.

This sequence originates from an adult in good health. V gene TRBV20-1 combines with J gene TRBJ2-7, with 9 bases lining up with TRBD2. Material: blood. DNA for the CDR3: TGCAGTGCTAGAGATCGGGGACTAGCTGTCGGATACGAGCAGTACTTC. The encoded protein is CSARDRGLAVGYEQYF.